This T cell receptor beta chain is drawn from a study of cytomegalovirus exposure and HLA in healthy donors. In this sample, this clone turned up a few times. Its antigen is not identified. The CDR3 is 12 residues long. The V gene's germline CDR1 is SGHTS and CDR2 YDEGEE. The J segment lost 12 bases and the V segment lost 4 bases, leaving 9 bases of the junction unmatched. Whole-study findings and limits: There was a cluster of highly shared sequence variants that was likely a sequencing artifact. V- and J-gene trimming in TCR beta was tied to a missense DCLRE1C variant by an analysis performed later. Later analysis identified 16,000 or so TCR beta sequences associated with HLA alleles, using a false discovery rate threshold of 0.05.

PCR was performed using 60 Vbeta and 13 Jbeta primers. The repertoire was sequenced with immunoSEQ multiplex PCR; TCRdb's copy has only in-frame clones and lacks some. The sample shows 90,000 to 130,000 clones, less than 70% of them seen only once. Sequences were obtained from PBMCs. The receptor was isolated from a young woman in good health and CMV-seronegative. This sequence joins TRBV5-8 and TRBJ2-7, with 8 bases lining up with TRBD1. CDR3 amino acids: CASSNGQGPRYF. The CDR3, as DNA: TGTGCCAGCAGCAACGGACAGGGCCCCAGGTACTTC.